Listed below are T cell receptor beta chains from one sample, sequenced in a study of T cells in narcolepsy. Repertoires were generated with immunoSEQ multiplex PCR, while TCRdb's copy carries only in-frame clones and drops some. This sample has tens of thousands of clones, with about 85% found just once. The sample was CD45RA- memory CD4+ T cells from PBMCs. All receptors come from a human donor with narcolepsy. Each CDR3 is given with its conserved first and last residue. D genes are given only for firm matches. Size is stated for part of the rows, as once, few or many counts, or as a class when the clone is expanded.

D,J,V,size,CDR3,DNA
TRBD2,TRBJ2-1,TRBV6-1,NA,CASSELAGVGNEQFF,TGTGCCAGCAGTGAATTAGCGGGGGTTGGAAATGAGCAGTTCTTC
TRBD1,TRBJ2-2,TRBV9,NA,CASSVTGNAGELFF,TGTGCCAGCAGCGTGACAGGGAACGCCGGGGAGCTGTTTTTT
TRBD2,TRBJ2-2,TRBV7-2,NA,CASSLESGGAANTGELFF,TGTGCCAGCAGCTTAGAGAGCGGGGGGGCGGCGAACACCGGGGAGCTGTTTTTT
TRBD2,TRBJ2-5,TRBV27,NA,CASSLSLRGGEETQYF,TGTGCCAGCAGTTTATCCTTGCGGGGGGGTGAAGAGACCCAGTACTTC
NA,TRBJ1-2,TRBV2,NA,CASSRGGANYGYTF,TGTGCCAGCAGCCGGGGGGGAGCTAACTATGGCTACACCTTC
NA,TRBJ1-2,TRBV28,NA,CASSLYLYGYTF,TGTGCCAGCAGTTTATACCTCTATGGCTACACCTTC
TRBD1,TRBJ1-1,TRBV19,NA,CASSIRTGTTEAFF,TGTGCCAGTAGTATTCGGACAGGGACCACTGAAGCTTTCTTT
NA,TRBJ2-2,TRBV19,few,CASSMMRGNTGELFF,TGTGCCAGTAGTATGATGCGGGGAAACACCGGGGAGCTGTTTTTT
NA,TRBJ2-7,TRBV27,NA,CASGHRYEQYF,TGTGCCAGCGGACACAGGTACGAGCAGTACTTC
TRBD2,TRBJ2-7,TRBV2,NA,CASSLGGVSYEQYF,TGTGCCAGCAGCCTGGGGGGGGTCTCCTACGAGCAGTACTTC
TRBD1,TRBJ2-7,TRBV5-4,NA,CASSSRTGAYEQYF,TGTGCCAGCAGCTCGAGGACAGGGGCCTACGAGCAGTACTTC
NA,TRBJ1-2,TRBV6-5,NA,CASSYSRGAEYGYTF,TGTGCCAGCAGTTACTCGCGGGGGGCGGAATATGGCTACACCTTC
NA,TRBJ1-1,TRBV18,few,CASSPRENTEAFF,TGTGCCAGCTCACCCAGGGAGAACACTGAAGCTTTCTTT
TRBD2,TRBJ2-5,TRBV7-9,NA,CASSLRLAGGLQETQYF,TGTGCCAGCAGCTTACGACTAGCGGGGGGGCTCCAAGAGACCCAGTACTTC
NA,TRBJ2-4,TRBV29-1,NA,CSVAQGTKNIQYF,TGCAGCGTTGCGCAGGGGACCAAAAACATTCAGTACTTC
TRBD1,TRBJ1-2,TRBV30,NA,CAWRVQGASSYGYTF,TGTGCCTGGAGGGTACAGGGGGCCTCCAGCTATGGCTACACCTTC
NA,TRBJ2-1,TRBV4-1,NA,CASSPPLLGEQFF,TGCGCCAGCAGCCCCCCTCTCCTGGGTGAGCAGTTCTTC
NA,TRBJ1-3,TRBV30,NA,CAWTKGSGNTIYF,TGTGCCTGGACTAAGGGTTCGGGAAACACCATATATTTT
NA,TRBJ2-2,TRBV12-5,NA,CASGLGNTGELFF,TGTGCTAGTGGTTTGGGGAACACCGGGGAGCTGTTTTTT
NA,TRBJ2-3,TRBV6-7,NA,CASKGRWDTQYF,TGTGCCAGCAAAGGCAGGTGGGATACGCAGTATTTT
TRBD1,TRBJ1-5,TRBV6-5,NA,CASSGTGSIQPQHF,TGTGCCAGCAGTGGGACAGGGTCAATACAGCCCCAGCATTTT
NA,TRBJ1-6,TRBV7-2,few,CASSLAFSNSPLHF,TGTGCCAGCAGCTTAGCGTTCAGTAATTCACCCCTCCACTTT
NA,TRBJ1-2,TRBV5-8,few,CASSSTDGYTF,TGTGCCAGCAGCTCAACTGACGGCTACACCTTC
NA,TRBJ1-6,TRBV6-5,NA,CASTGSSYNSPLHF,TGTGCCAGCACCGGGAGCTCCTATAATTCACCCCTCCACTTT
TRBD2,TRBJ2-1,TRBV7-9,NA,CASSPTSGNYNEQFF,TGTGCCAGCAGTCCCACTAGCGGGAACTACAATGAGCAGTTCTTC
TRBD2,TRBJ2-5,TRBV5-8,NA,CASSQGLTSGSAETQYF,TGTGCCAGCAGCCAGGGGCTTACTAGCGGGTCTGCAGAGACCCAGTACTTC
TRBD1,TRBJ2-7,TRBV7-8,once,CASSLEPGTGAYEQYF,TGTGCCAGCAGCTTAGAGCCCGGGACAGGGGCCTACGAGCAGTACTTC
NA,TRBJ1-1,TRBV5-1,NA,CASSPLSDRSTEAFF,TGCGCCAGCAGCCCGTTGTCAGACCGTAGCACTGAAGCTTTCTTT